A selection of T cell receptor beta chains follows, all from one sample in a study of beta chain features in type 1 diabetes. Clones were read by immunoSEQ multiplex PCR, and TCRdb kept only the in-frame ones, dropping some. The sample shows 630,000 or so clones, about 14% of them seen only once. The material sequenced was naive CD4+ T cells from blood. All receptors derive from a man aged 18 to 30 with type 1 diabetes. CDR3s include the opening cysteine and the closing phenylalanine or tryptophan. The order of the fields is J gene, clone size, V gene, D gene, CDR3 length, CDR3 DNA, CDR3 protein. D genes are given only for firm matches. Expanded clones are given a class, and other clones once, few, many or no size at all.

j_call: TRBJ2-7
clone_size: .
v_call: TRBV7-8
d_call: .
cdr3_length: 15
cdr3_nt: TGTGCCAGCAGCCATAGGACATACGGCTCCTACGAGCAGTACTTC
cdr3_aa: CASSHRTYGSYEQYF

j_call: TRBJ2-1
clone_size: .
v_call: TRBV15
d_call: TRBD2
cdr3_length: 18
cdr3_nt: TGTGCCACCAGCAGAGAGGTTCCCAGACTAGCGGGAAACAATGAGCAGTTCTTC
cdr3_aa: CATSREVPRLAGNNEQFF

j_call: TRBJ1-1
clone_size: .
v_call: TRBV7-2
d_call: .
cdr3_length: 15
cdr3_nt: TGTGCCAGCAGCCCCTATGACAGCCGGGGCACTGAAGCTTTCTTT
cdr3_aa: CASSPYDSRGTEAFF

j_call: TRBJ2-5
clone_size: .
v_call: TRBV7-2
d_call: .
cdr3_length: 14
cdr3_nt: TGTGCCAGCAGCTTAGAAGGAAGGGAAGAGACCCAGTACTTC
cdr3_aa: CASSLEGREETQYF

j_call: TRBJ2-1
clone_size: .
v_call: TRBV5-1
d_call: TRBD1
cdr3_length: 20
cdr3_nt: TGCGCCAGCAGCTTCGAAGGGACAGGGTATATCCCCTCTCCCCTGAATGAGCAGTTCTTC
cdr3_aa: CASSFEGTGYIPSPLNEQFF

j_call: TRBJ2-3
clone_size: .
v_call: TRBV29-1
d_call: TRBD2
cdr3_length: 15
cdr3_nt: TGCAGCGTTGCGAGACTAGCGGGGAGCACAGATACGCAGTATTTT
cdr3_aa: CSVARLAGSTDTQYF

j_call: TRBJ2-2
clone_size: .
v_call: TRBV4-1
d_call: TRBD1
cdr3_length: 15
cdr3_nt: TGCGCCAGCAGCCAACCACAGGGGGCTTACGGGGAGCTGTTTTTT
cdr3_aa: CASSQPQGAYGELFF

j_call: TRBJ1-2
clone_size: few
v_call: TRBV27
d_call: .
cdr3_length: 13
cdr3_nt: TGTGCCAGCAGTTCCGGTCGGGGCTATGGCTACACCTTC
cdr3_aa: CASSSGRGYGYTF

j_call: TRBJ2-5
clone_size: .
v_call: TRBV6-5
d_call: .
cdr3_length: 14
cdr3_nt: TGTGCCAGCAGTTACTCCCGGGGGACAGAGACCCAGTACTTC
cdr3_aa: CASSYSRGTETQYF

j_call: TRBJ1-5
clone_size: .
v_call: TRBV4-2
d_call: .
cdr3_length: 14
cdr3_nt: TGTGCCAGCAGCTCCGCCTATAGCAATCAGCCCCAGCATTTT
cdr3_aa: CASSSAYSNQPQHF

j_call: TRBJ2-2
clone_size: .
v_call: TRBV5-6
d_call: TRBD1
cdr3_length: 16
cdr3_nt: TGTGCCAGCAGCTTCAGACAGGGGGCACGCACCGGGGAGCTGTTTTTT
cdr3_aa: CASSFRQGARTGELFF

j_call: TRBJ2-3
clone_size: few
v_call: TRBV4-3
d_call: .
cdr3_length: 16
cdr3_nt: TGCGCCAGCAGCCAAGAGGTAGGGCAGGGAACAGATACGCAGTATTTT
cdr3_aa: CASSQEVGQGTDTQYF

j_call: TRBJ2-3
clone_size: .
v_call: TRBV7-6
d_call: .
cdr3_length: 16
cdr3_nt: TGTGCCAGCAGCTTACTAGGCCCCACGCGCACAGATACGCAGTATTTT
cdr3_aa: CASSLLGPTRTDTQYF

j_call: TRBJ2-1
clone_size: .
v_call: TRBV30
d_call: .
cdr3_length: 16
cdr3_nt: TGTGCCTGGAGTGAGGCTAGCCTTAGCTCCTACAATGAGCAGTTCTTC
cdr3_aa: CAWSEASLSSYNEQFF

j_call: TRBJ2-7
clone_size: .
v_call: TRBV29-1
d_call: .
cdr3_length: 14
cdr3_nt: TGCAGCGTTGAAGATCTCGGAAGGGCCAGCGAGCAGTACTTC
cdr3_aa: CSVEDLGRASEQYF

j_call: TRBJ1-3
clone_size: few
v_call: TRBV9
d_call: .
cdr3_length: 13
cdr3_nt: TGTGCCAGCAGCGGAGCGATAGGAAACACCATATATTTT
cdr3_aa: CASSGAIGNTIYF

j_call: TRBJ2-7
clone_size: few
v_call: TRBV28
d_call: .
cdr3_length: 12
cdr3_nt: TGTGCCGCAGCTCCGGGGGATTACGAGCAGTACTTC
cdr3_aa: CAAAPGDYEQYF

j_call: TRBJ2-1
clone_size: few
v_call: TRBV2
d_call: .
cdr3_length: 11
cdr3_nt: TGTGCCAGCGCAGCTAGGGATGAGCAGTTCTTC
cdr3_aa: CASAARDEQFF

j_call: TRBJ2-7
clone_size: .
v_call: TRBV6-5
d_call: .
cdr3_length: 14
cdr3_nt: TGTGCCAGCAGTCCACGTAGGGGGATGTACGAGCAGTACTTC
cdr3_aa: CASSPRRGMYEQYF

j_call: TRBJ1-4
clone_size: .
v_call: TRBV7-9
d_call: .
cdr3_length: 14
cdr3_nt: TGTGCCAGCAGTCTCCTGACAGAATATGAAAAACTGTTTTTT
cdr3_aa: CASSLLTEYEKLFF

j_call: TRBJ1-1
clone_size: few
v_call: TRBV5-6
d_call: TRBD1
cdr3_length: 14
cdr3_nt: TGTGCCAGCAGCTTGCCGGGGACAGGGGAGAAAGCTTTCTTT
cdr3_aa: CASSLPGTGEKAFF

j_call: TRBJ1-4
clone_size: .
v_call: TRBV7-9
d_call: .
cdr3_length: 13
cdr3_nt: TGTGCCAGCAGCTTAGCGAGAAATGAAAAACTGTTTTTT
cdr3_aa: CASSLARNEKLFF

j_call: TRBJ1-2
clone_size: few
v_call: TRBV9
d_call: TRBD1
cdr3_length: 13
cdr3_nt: TGTGCCAGCAGCGCGACAGGGGCGGCGGGCTACACCTTC
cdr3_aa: CASSATGAAGYTF

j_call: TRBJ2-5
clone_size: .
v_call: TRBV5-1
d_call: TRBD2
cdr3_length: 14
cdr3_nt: TGCGCCAGCAGCGGGGGGACTAGCAAAGAGACCCAGTACTTC
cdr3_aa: CASSGGTSKETQYF

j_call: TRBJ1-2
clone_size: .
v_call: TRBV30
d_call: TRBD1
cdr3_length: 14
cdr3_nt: TGTGCCTGGAGTACAGGGGCGGGACGCTATGGCTACACCTTC
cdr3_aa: CAWSTGAGRYGYTF

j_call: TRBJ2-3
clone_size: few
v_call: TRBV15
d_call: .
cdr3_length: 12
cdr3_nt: TGTGCCACCAGCAGCGGTACAGATACGCAGTATTTT
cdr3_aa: CATSSGTDTQYF

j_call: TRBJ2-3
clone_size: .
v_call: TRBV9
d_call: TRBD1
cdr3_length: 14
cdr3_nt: TGTGCCAGCAGCGTCAGACAGGGTGTAGATACGCAGTATTTT
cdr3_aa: CASSVRQGVDTQYF

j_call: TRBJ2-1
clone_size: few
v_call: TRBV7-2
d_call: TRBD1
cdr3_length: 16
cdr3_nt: TGTGCCAGCAGCACTGGGACAGGGAGGGGTCTCGTCATGGAGTTCTTC
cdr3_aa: CASSTGTGRGLVMEFF

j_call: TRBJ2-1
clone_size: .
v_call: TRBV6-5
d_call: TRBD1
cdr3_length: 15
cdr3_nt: TGTGCCAGCAGTACAGGGGTGCAAGGAGGTAATGAGCAGTTCTTC
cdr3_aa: CASSTGVQGGNEQFF

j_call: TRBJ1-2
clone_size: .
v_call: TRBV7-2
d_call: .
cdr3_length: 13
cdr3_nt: TGTGCCAGCAGCTCGGGACTTAACTATGGCTACACCTTC
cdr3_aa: CASSSGLNYGYTF

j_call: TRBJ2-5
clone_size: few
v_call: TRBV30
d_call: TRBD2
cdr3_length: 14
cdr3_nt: TGTGCCTGGAGGGGGCTAGCGGGTAAACAGACCCAGTACTTC
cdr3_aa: CAWRGLAGKQTQYF

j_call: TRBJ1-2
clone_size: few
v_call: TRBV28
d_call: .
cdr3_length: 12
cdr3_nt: TGTGCCAGCAGTTCCAGGGACTATGGCTACACCTTC
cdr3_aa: CASSSRDYGYTF

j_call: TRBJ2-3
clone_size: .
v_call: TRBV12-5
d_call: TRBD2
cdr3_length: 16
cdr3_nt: TGTGCTAGTGGCTTAGCGGGAGGGCCCATACTAGATACGCAGTATTTT
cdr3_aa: CASGLAGGPILDTQYF

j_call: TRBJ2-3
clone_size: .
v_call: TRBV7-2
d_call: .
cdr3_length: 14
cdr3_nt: TGTGCCAGCAGCTCGGGGACCTACACAGATACGCAGTATTTT
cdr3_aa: CASSSGTYTDTQYF

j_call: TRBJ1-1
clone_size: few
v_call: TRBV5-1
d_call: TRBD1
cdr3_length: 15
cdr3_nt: TGCGCCAGCAGCTTGGGACAGGGGAAGGGAACTGAAGCTTTCTTT
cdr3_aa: CASSLGQGKGTEAFF

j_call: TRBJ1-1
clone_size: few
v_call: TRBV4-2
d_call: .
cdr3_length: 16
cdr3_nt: TGTGCCAGCAGCCAAGCCTCAGACAGGCGCGGGACTGAAGCTTTCTTT
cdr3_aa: CASSQASDRRGTEAFF

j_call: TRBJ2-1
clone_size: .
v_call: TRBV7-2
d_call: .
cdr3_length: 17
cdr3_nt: TGTGCCAGCACCCCCCCGGCGGGGGCTAAACTGTACAATGAGCAGTTCTTC
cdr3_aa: CASTPPAGAKLYNEQFF

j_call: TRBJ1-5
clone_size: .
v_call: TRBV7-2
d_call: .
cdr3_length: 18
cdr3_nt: TGTGCCAGCAGACCCCGGTGGCGCCTGAACCATAGCAATCAGCCCCAGCATTTT
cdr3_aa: CASRPRWRLNHSNQPQHF

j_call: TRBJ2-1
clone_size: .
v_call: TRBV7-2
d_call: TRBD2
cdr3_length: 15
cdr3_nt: TGTGCCAGCAGCTTAACTAGCGAGGTTTACAATGAGCAGTTCTTC
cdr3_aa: CASSLTSEVYNEQFF

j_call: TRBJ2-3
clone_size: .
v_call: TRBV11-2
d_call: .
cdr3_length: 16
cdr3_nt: TGTGCCAGCAGCCCCACTGTGGAGAGATTCACAGATACGCAGTATTTT
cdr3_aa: CASSPTVERFTDTQYF

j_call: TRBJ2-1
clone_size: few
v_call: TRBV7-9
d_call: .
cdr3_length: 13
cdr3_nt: TGTGCCAGCAGCTTAGGATGGTACAATGAGCAGTTCTTC
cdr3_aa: CASSLGWYNEQFF

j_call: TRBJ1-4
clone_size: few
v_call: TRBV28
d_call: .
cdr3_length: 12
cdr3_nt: TGTGCCACCACGGAGACAGATGAAAAACTGTTTTTT
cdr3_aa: CATTETDEKLFF

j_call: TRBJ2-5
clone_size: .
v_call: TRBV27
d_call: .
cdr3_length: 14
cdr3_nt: TGTGCCAGCAGTACCCTGCGGGGTATCGAGACCCAGTACTTC
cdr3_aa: CASSTLRGIETQYF

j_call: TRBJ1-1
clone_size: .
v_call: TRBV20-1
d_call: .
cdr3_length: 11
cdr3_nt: TGCAGTGCTAGAGAGGACACTGAAGCTTTCTTT
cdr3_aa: CSAREDTEAFF

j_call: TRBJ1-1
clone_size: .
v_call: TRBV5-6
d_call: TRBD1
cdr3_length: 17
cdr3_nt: TGTGCCAGCAGCTCCCTAACACAGGGGCCCGAGGCCACTGAAGCTTTCTTT
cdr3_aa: CASSSLTQGPEATEAFF